The 5 T cell receptor beta chains below come from one sample, sequenced in a study of CD8 T cells in ankylosing spondylitis. One entry per CDR3 protein, called by TCRdb with MiXCR from the 5' RACE reads. Among under 950,000 distinct CDR3 sequences listed, about 20% were seen once. Study-level results: Seemingly distinctive of ankylosing spondylitis blood was a TCR beta motif formed by eight highly homologous variants.

What these receptors recognize is not known. The sequenced sample was blood, either unsorted or a sorted T cell fraction (not recorded which). The origin of the receptors is a male donor with ankylosing spondylitis.

This chain uses TRBV5-1 with TRBJ1-4, with TRBD1 identical over 9 bases. The CDR3 loop spans 15 amino acids. The trim removed 4 bases at V and 7 bases at J, leaving 8 bases unmatched. Germline lookup yields CDR1 SGHRS and CDR2 YFSETQ. The CDR3, as DNA: TGCGCCAGCAGCCAGCCGGGACAGGGAGGTGAAAAACTGTTTTTT. Encoded protein: CASSQPGQGGEKLFF.

This clonotype was observed a few times. This rearrangement joins TRBV29-1 to TRBJ1-1, with D unresolved. V lost 6 bases, J lost 4 bases, and 12 bases lay in between. The length of the CDR3 is 12 residues. CDR1 is SQVTM and CDR2 is ANQGSEA in the germline V gene. The CDR3 region has the DNA TGCAGCGTCGCATTATGGGCCACTGAAGCTTTCTTT. It codes for CSVALWATEAFF.

This clonotype was counted only a few times. The chain links TRBV20-1 to TRBJ2-5, with D hard to call. CDR1 and CDR2 from the germline V gene are DFQATT and SNEGSKA (reference sequence). The CDR3 is made up of 14 amino acids. V was trimmed by 1 base and J by 9 bases, leaving 18 bases between them. CDR3 coding DNA: TGCAGTGCTAGAGTGGCCAGGTCATTGGTGGCCCAGTACTTC. Amino acids: CSARVARSLVAQYF.

This chain uses TRBV4-1 with TRBJ2-1, with TRBD2 matching 9 bases. After removal of 3 bases from V and 5 bases from J, the junction contained 11 bases not matched to a gene. This CDR3 region has 17 residues. Germline CDR1 MGHRA, CDR2 YSYEKL. CDR3 DNA: TGCGCCAGCAGCCACATGGTGACTAGCGGAGCTAACAATGAGCAGTTCTTC. It codes for CASSHMVTSGANNEQFF.

The chain combines TRBV5-1 with TRBJ1-5; D not resolved. The germline V gene has CDR1 SGHRS and CDR2 YFSETQ. The CDR3 spans 17 residues. Trimming stripped 4 bases from V and 3 bases from J, with 20 bases between. The CDR3 DNA follows: TGCGCCAGCAGCCCAAGTTTACAGAAAAAATACAATCAGCCCCAGCATTTT. Amino acids: CASSPSLQKKYNQPQHF.